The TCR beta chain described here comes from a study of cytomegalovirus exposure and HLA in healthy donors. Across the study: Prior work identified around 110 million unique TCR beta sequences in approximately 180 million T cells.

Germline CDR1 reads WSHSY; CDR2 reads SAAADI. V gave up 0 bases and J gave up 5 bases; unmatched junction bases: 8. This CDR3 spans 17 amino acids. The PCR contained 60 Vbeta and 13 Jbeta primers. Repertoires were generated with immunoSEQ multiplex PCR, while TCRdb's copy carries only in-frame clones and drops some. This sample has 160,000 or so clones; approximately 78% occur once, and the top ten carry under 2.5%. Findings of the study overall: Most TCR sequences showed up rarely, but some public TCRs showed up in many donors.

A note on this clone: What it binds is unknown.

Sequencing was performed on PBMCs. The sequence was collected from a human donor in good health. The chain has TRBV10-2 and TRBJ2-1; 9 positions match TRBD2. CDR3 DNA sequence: TGCGCCAGCAGTGAGTCGGCTGGGCGGGGGGGGCACAATGAGCAGTTCTTC. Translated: CASSESAGRGGHNEQFF.